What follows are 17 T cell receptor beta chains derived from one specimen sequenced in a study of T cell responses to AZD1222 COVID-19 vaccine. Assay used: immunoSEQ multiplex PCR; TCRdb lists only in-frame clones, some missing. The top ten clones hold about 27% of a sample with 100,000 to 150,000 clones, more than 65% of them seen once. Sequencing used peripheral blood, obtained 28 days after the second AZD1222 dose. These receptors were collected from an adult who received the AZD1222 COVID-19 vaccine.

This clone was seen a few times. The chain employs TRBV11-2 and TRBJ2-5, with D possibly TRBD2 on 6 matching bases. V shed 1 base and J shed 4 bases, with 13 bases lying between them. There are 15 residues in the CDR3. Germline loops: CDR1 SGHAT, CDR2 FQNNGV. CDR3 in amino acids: CASSLVGGVPETQYF. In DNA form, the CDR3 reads TGTGCCAGCAGCTTAGTGGGCGGGGTCCCAGAGACCCAGTACTTC.

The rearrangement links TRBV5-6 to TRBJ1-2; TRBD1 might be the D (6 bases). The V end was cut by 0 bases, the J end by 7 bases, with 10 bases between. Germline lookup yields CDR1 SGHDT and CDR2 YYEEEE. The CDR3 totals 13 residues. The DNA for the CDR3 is TGTGCCAGCAGCTTGGTACAGGGCGGTGGCTACACCTTC. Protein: CASSLVQGGGYTF.

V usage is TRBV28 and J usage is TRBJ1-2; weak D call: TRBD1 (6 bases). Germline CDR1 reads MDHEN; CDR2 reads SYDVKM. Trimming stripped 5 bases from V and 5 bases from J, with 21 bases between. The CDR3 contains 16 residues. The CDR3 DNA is TGTGCCAGCAGTCCAAACTCAGGACAGAAATCATATGGCTACACCTTC. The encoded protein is CASSPNSGQKSYGYTF.

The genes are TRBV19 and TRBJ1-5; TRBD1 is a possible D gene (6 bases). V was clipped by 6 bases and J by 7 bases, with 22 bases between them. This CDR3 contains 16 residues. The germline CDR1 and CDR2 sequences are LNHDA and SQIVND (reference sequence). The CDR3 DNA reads TGTGCCAGTAGACGCCAGGGGAATCGGGAAAGACAGCCCCAGCATTTT. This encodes CASRRQGNRERQPQHF.

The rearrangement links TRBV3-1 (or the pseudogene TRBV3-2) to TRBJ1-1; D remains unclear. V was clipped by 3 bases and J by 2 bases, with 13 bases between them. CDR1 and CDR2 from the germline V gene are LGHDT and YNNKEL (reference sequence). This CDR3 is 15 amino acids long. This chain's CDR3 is CASSHSLGRNTEAFF. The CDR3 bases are TGTGCCAGCAGCCACAGCCTCGGCCGCAACACTGAAGCTTTCTTT.

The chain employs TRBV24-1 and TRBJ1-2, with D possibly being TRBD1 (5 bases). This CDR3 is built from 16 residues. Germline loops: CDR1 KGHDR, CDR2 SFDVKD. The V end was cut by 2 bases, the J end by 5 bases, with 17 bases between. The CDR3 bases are TGTGCCACCAGTGATTCGAGACACCAAGGGGCTTATGGCTACACCTTC. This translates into CATSDSRHQGAYGYTF.

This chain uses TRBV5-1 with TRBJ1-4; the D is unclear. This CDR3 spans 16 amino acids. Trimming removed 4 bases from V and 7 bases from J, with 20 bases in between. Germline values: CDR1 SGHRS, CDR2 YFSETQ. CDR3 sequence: CASSDRPGIPGEKLFF. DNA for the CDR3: TGCGCCAGCAGCGATAGACCGGGAATCCCGGGTGAAAAACTGTTTTTT.

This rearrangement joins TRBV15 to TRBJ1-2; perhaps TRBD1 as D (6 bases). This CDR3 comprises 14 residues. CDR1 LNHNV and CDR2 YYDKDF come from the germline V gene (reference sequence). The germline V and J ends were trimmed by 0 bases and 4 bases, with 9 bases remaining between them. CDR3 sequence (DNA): TGTGCCACCAGCAGAGACAGGGGAGGCTATGGCTACACCTTC. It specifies CATSRDRGGYGYTF.

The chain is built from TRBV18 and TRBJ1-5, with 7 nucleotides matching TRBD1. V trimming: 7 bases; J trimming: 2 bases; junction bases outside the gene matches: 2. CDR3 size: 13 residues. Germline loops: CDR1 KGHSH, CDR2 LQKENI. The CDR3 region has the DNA TGTGCCAGCTTAGGGACAGGCAATCAGCCCCAGCATTTT. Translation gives CASLGTGNQPQHF.

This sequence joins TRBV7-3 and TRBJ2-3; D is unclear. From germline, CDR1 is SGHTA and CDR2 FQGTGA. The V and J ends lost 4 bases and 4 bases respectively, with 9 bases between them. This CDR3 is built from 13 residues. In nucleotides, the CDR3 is TGTGCCAGCAGCTATTGGGCCGCAGATACGCAGTATTTT. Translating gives CASSYWAADTQYF.

This CDR3 reads CASSSFSGTGGYGYTF. CDR3 DNA sequence: TGTGCCAGCAGTTCCTTCTCCGGGACAGGGGGCTATGGCTACACCTTC. The chain is built from TRBV6-5 and TRBJ1-2; 11 bases map to TRBD1. The junction had 8 bases not matched to a gene; V was cut back by 4 bases and J by 4 bases. This CDR3 comprises 16 residues. Germline CDR1 and CDR2: MNHEY and SVGAGI.

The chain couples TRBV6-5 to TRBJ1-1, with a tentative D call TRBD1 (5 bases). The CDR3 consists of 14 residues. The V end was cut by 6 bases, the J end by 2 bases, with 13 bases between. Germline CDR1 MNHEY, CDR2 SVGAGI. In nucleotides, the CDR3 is TGTGCCAGCAGCCTAACCGGGACCAACACTGAAGCTTTCTTT. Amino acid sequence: CASSLTGTNTEAFF.

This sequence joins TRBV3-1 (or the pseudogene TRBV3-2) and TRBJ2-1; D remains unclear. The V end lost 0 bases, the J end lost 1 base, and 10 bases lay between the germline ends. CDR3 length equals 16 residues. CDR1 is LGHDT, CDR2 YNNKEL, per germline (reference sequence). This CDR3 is CASSQERDGSYNEQFF. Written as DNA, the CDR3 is TGTGCCAGCAGCCAAGAAAGGGATGGGTCCTACAATGAGCAGTTCTTC.

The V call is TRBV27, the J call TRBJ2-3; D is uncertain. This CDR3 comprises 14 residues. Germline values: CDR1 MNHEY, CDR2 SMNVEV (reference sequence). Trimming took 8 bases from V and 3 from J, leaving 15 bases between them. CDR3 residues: CASSPLGSTDTQYF. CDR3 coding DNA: TGTGCCAGCTCCCCCTTGGGCAGTACAGATACGCAGTATTTT.

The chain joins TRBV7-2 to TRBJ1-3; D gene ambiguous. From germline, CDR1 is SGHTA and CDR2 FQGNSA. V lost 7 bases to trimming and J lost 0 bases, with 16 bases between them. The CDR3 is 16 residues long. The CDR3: CASTLHWGSSGNTIYF. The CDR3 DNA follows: TGTGCCAGCACCCTCCACTGGGGAAGCTCTGGAAACACCATATATTTT.

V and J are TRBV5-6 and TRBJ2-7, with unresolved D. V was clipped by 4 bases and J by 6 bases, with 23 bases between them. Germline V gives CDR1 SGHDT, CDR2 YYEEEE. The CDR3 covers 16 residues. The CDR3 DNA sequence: TGTGCCAGCAGCCTATCATTTTCCATACTAACCGGCGAGCAGTACTTC. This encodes CASSLSFSILTGEQYF.

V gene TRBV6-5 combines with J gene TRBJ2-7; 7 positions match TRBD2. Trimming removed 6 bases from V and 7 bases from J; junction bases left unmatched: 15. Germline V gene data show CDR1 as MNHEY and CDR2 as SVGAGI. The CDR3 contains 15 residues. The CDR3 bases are TGTGCCAGCAGATTCTCAATGGGGGGGGTGTGGGAGCAGTACTTC. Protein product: CASRFSMGGVWEQYF.